This TCR beta chain was captured by sequencing in a study of blood T cell repertoires in COVID-19. On the study more broadly: Researchers got acute and convalescent COVID-19 samples from the United States, Italy and Spain. PBMCs, B-cell-depleted T cells, or T cells were the source of the cDNA or gDNA that made up the material.

In the original processing: Amplification from reference gene primers served as the basis for estimated nucleated cell counts. Sequencing was performed with immunoSEQ multiplex PCR; in TCRdb, only in-frame clones are kept and a portion is missing. The V and J calls and clone size come from that table; D and trimming were worked out from the DNA. The repertoire holds some 110,000 clones, with roughly 88% as singletons. This clone was recorded once. Sample: peripheral blood. This receptor was taken from a woman aged 65 to 85 with acute or convalescent COVID-19.

This chain's CDR3 is CASSLLNSNTEAFF. The CDR3, as DNA: TGTGCCAGCAGTTTATTAAATTCGAACACTGAAGCTTTCTTT. The chain is built from TRBV28 and TRBJ1-1; D is unclear. Trimming took off 1 base at V and 1 base at J, with 7 bases between the two ends. This CDR3 is built from 14 residues. Germline values: CDR1 MDHEN, CDR2 SYDVKM.